The 30 T cell receptor beta chains below come from one sample, sequenced in a study of OX40 agonist ivuxolimab in advanced cancers. Produced via immunoSEQ multiplex PCR; TCRdb's table is partial and in-frame only. The data contain approximately 37,000 clones, roughly 84% of them singletons. The sequences come from CD4+ or CD8+ T cells sorted from blood, collected in a trial of the OX40 agonist ivuxolimab. These receptors all come from an adult with an advanced solid tumor such as melanoma, head and neck, liver or kidney cancer.

The CDR3 here is CASSVDHLYEQYF. The CDR3 DNA reads TGTGCCAGCAGTGTTGATCACCTATACGAGCAGTACTTC. This chain joins TRBV6-1 and TRBJ2-5, with unresolved D. TRBJ2-7 matches the DNA end more closely, so the J call is doubtful. The CDR3 is 13 residues long. Germline values: CDR1 MNHNS, CDR2 SASEGT.

The V gene is TRBV11-2, the J gene TRBJ1-4; D call uncertain. In germline, CDR1 is SGHAT, CDR2 FQNNGV. Trimming removed 1 base at V and 0 bases at J, with 9 bases between. This CDR3 comprises 16 residues. The CDR3 here is CASSLAHLATNEKLFF. The CDR3 DNA reads as TGTGCCAGCAGCTTAGCGCACCTTGCAACTAATGAAAAACTGTTTTTT.

This chain joins TRBV18 and TRBJ2-1; D is ambiguous. The CDR3 runs 11 residues. The V and J ends lost 2 bases and 7 bases respectively, with 3 bases between them. CDR1 is KGHSH, CDR2 LQKENI, per germline. CDR3 DNA: TGTGCCAGCTCACCAGGGAATGAGCAGTTCTTC. Its protein is CASSPGNEQFF.

The V call is TRBV7-6, the J call TRBJ1-1, with 8 bases matching TRBD1. Germline V gene data show CDR1 as SGHVS and CDR2 as FNYEAQ. Trimming removed 5 bases from V and 4 bases from J; junction bases left unmatched: 9. The CDR3 is made up of 15 amino acids. CDR3 in DNA: TGTGCCAGCAGCCCTTACACAGGGGGAGGCACTGAAGCTTTCTTT. Translating it yields CASSPYTGGGTEAFF.

The V gene is TRBV5-4, the J gene TRBJ2-7; D gene uncertain. This CDR3 has 12 amino acids. Germline CDR1 SGHNT, CDR2 YYREEE (reference sequence). V lost 1 base and J lost 6, with 8 bases in between. The CDR3 bases are TGTGCCAGCAGCTTGCTCCCCGGCGAGCAGTACTTC. Its translation is CASSLLPGEQYF.

The table lists this clone with a count of one. Written as DNA, the CDR3 is TGCAGCGTTGCATACAGGAACACTGAAGCTTTCTTT. It encodes CSVAYRNTEAFF. This rearrangement joins TRBV29-1 to TRBJ1-1; D unclear. The CDR3 sequence is 12 residues long. Germline V lookup: CDR1 SQVTM, CDR2 ANQGSEA. V lost 4 bases and J lost 1, with 7 bases in between.

This chain uses TRBV12-5 with TRBJ2-1; D assignment may be TRBD1 or TRBD2 (5 bases each). Looked up from germline, CDR1 is LGHNT and CDR2 is FRNRAP. The length of the CDR3 is 14 residues. V shed 5 bases and J shed 3 bases, with 11 bases lying between them. The CDR3 DNA follows: TGTGCTAGTGGTACAGGAGGAGGCTACAATGAGCAGTTCTTC. Amino acid sequence: CASGTGGGYNEQFF. Based on the CDR3 plus reference TRBV12-5 and TRBJ2-1, the full variable domain is DARVTQTPRHKVTEMGQEVTMRCQPILGHNTVFWYRQTMMQGLELLAYFRNRAPLDDSGMPKDRFSAEMPDATLATLKIQPSEPRDSAVYFCASGTGGGYNEQFFGPGTRLTVL.

Notes on this clone: Sequence at one end of the junction differs from germline and may be a read error. The chain couples TRBV7-7 to TRBJ2-6; 7 bases match TRBD2. Germline V gives CDR1 SSHAT, CDR2 FNYEAQ (reference sequence). The CDR3 is 17 residues long. The CDR3 DNA follows: TGTGCTAGCAGCGGGGACTCAATTAGCTCTGGGGCCAACGTCCTGACTTTC. This translates into CASSGDSISSGANVLTF.

The chain has TRBV11-1 and TRBJ2-5; 9 bases line up with TRBD2. This CDR3 is 18 amino acids long. Germline CDR1 and CDR2: SGHAT and FQDESV (reference sequence). Trimming removed 5 bases from V and 6 bases from J; junction bases left unmatched: 19. The CDR3 bases are TGTGCCAGCAGCCCCTCGGCAAACCAAGCGGGAGGTCGAAAGACCCAGTACTTC. It is translated as CASSPSANQAGGRKTQYF.

This chain joins TRBV9 and TRBJ1-5; no clear D gene. The CDR3 is 13 amino acids. The germline gives CDR1 SGDLS, CDR2 YYNGEE. Trimming took off 5 bases at V and 4 bases at J, with 10 bases between the two ends. As DNA, the CDR3 is TGTGCCAGCAGGGACCACAAGAATCAGCCCCAGCATTTT. Translated, it gives CASRDHKNQPQHF.

The rearrangement links TRBV7-9 to TRBJ2-1; D is undetermined. Germline lookup yields CDR1 SEHNR and CDR2 FQNEAQ (reference sequence). CDR3 length: 11 residues. The germline V and J ends were trimmed by 9 bases and 15 bases, with 18 bases remaining between them. In nucleotides, the CDR3 is TGTGCCAGTACCACTGGCGGTAGTCCGTTCTTC. This gives the protein CASTTGGSPFF.

This chain links TRBV28 with TRBJ1-1; D gene unclear. Germline lookup yields CDR1 MDHEN and CDR2 SYDVKM. V lost 3 bases and J lost 5, with 7 bases in between. The CDR3 totals 12 residues. Here the CDR3 DNA reads TGTGCCAGCAGTTTTGGCTGGACTGAAGCTTTCTTT. This codes for CASSFGWTEAFF.

The chain combines TRBV27 with TRBJ2-7; unclear D gene. Germline CDR1 and CDR2: MNHEY and SMNVEV (reference sequence). The CDR3 runs to 13 residues. V was shortened by 5 bases and J by 3 bases, with 11 bases between the two germline ends. CDR3 nucleotide sequence: TGTGCCAGCAGTCCTGCAGTGGTCTACGAGCAGTACTTC. Translation gives CASSPAVVYEQYF.

The chain combines TRBV6-1 with TRBJ2-7; possible D gene TRBD2, 5 bases. In germline, CDR1 is MNHNS, CDR2 SASEGT. This CDR3 comprises 14 residues. V was shortened by 2 bases and J by 4 bases, with 12 bases between the two germline ends. The CDR3 sequence: CASSELGGSYEQYF. CDR3 sequence (DNA): TGTGCCAGCAGTGAACTAGGAGGTTCGTACGAGCAGTACTTC.

The rearrangement joins TRBV2 to TRBJ2-7, with D perhaps assigned TRBD1 or TRBD2 (6 bases each). This CDR3 has 13 amino acids. V dropped 8 bases and J dropped 2 bases, with 13 bases sitting between them. Germline values: CDR1 SNHLY, CDR2 FYNNEI. CDR3 region: CASRGRGPYEQYF. CDR3 bases: TGTGCCAGCCGGGGACGGGGGCCCTACGAGCAGTACTTC.

The rearrangement uses TRBV9 and TRBJ2-1; D is perhaps TRBD2 (6 bases). Trimming cost V 0 bases and J 3 bases, with 13 bases left between them. The CDR3 loop spans 16 amino acids. The V gene's germline CDR1 is SGDLS and CDR2 YYNGEE. The CDR3 reads CASSVEGTWGYNEQFF. The CDR3 nucleotides read TGTGCCAGCAGCGTAGAGGGGACTTGGGGCTACAATGAGCAGTTCTTC.

This clone was seen once. The chain links TRBV5-1 to TRBJ2-1; 10 bases fit TRBD1. Germline assignment: CDR1 SGHRS and CDR2 YFSETQ. Germline trimming cut 3 bases from V and 0 bases from J; bases unmatched to any gene: 15. This CDR3 has 20 residues. CDR3 residues: CASSSDRGRLTSVSYNEQFF. In nucleotides, the CDR3 is TGCGCCAGCAGCTCCGACAGGGGGCGGTTGACTAGCGTCTCCTACAATGAGCAGTTCTTC.

The chain uses TRBV7-2 and TRBJ2-3; the match to TRBD1 covers 10 bases. This CDR3 comprises 16 residues. Germline CDR1 is SGHTA and CDR2 is FQGNSA. V shed 5 bases and J 5 bases; nucleotides not matched to a gene: 10. The CDR3 is CASSDRDRGLKDTQYF. CDR3 DNA sequence: TGTGCCAGCAGCGACCGGGACAGGGGATTGAAAGATACGCAGTATTTT.

V and J are TRBV27 and TRBJ1-6; D may be TRBD1 (6 bases). Trimming took 7 bases from V and 9 from J, leaving 19 bases between them. Per the germline V gene, CDR1 is MNHEY and CDR2 is SMNVEV (reference sequence). This CDR3 is 15 amino acids long. The CDR3 loop is CASKPFAQGSSPLHF. In nucleotides, the CDR3 is TGTGCCAGCAAACCCTTCGCGCAGGGGAGTTCACCCCTCCACTTT.

The chain couples TRBV4-1 to TRBJ1-1; the D is unclear. Germline loops: CDR1 MGHRA, CDR2 YSYEKL. V lost 0 bases, J lost 2 bases, and 7 bases lay in between. The CDR3 sequence is 14 residues long. CDR3 coding DNA: TGCGCCAGCAGCCAAGAGGGCAGTAACACTGAAGCTTTCTTT. This translates into CASSQEGSNTEAFF.

The chain combines TRBV19 with TRBJ2-7; a possible D gene is TRBD1 (5 bases). CDR1 is LNHDA and CDR2 is SQIVND in the germline V gene (reference sequence). The CDR3 is 13 amino acids. The germline V and J ends were trimmed by 4 bases and 2 bases, with 9 bases remaining between them. In DNA, the CDR3 is TGTGCCAGTAGTAGGAAGGGGACCTACGAGCAGTACTTC. As protein: CASSRKGTYEQYF.

The V and J genes are TRBV5-1 and TRBJ2-3; TRBD1 agrees at 7 bases. V shed 2 bases, J shed 0 bases, and the junction held 6 bases outside the gene matches. CDR1 is SGHRS, CDR2 YFSETQ, per germline. CDR3 length: 16 amino acids. In DNA, the CDR3 is TGCGCCAGCAGCTTCCGAGGGACAGCCAGCACAGATACGCAGTATTTT. It yields the protein CASSFRGTASTDTQYF.

The rearrangement links TRBV29-1 to TRBJ2-3; D ambiguous. Germline CDR1 is SQVTM and CDR2 is ANQGSEA. Trimming shortened V by 2 bases and J by 4 bases, and 10 bases separated the two germline ends. The CDR3 totals 13 residues. The CDR3 here is CSVERVNSDTQYF. DNA for the CDR3: TGCAGCGTTGAAAGAGTAAATTCAGATACGCAGTATTTT.

The rearrangement links TRBV30 to TRBJ2-7; D is unclear. The CDR3 covers 14 residues. The germline V and J ends were trimmed by 2 bases and 7 bases, with 18 bases remaining between them. Germline CDR1 GTSNPN, CDR2 SVGIG (reference sequence). CDR3 region: CAWSQLGRFGEQYF. The CDR3 coding sequence is TGTGCCTGGAGTCAATTGGGCCGTTTCGGAGAGCAGTACTTC.

The chain has TRBV9 and TRBJ1-1; D gene ambiguous. Trimming pared 0 bases from V and 5 bases from J, leaving 11 bases between. Germline V lookup: CDR1 SGDLS, CDR2 YYNGEE. The CDR3 totals 14 residues. The CDR3 here is CASSVGGESTEAFF. CDR3 bases: TGTGCCAGCAGCGTAGGGGGAGAGAGTACTGAAGCTTTCTTT. Full variable domain (rest looked up from reference TRBV9 and TRBJ1-1): DSGVTQTPKHLITATGQRVTLRCSPRSGDLSVYWYQQSLDQGLQFLIQYYNGEERAKGNILERFSAQQFPDLHSELNLSSLELGDSALYFCASSVGGESTEAFFGQGTRLTVV.

This clone was seen a few times. The rearrangement uses TRBV19 and TRBJ2-7; TRBD1 matches 7 bases. Germline CDR1 reads LNHDA; CDR2 reads SQIVND (reference sequence). V shed 8 bases and J 5 bases; nucleotides not matched to a gene: 9. The CDR3 totals 13 residues. This CDR3 reads CASRDSDANEQYF. The CDR3 DNA reads TGTGCCAGTCGGGACAGCGACGCGAACGAGCAGTACTTC.

The rearrangement joins TRBV4-3 to TRBJ1-4; TRBD1 agrees at 8 bases. CDR1 and CDR2 (germline): LGHNA, YSLEER. The CDR3 runs to 16 residues. J gave up 8 bases and V 0 bases, and 8 bases lay outside the gene matches. CDR3 sequence reads: CASSQDSGTGAEKLFF. The CDR3 coding sequence is TGCGCCAGCAGCCAAGATTCCGGGACAGGTGCAGAAAAACTGTTTTTT.

V usage is TRBV27 and J usage is TRBJ1-1; D is ambiguous. The CDR3 loop spans 13 amino acids. CDR1 MNHEY and CDR2 SMNVEV come from the germline V gene (reference sequence). The ends were cut back, 1 base at V and 1 base at J, with 4 bases in the middle. The chain's CDR3 is CASSLFWNTEAFF. The DNA for the CDR3 is TGTGCCAGCAGTTTATTTTGGAACACTGAAGCTTTCTTT.

CDR3 loop: CSARGFGHNEQFF. The DNA for the CDR3 is TGCAGCGCCCGGGGGTTCGGGCACAATGAGCAGTTCTTC. J is TRBJ2-1 and V is TRBV29-1; D possibly corresponds to TRBD2 (6 bases). The CDR3 has 13 amino acids. The germline V gene encodes CDR1 SQVTM and CDR2 ANQGSEA. Trimming took 7 bases from V and 5 from J, leaving 15 bases between them.

This chain links TRBV7-9 with TRBJ2-5; TRBD2 agrees at 15 bases. Per the germline V gene, CDR1 is SEHNR and CDR2 is FQNEAQ (reference sequence). The J segment lost 0 bases and the V segment lost 5 bases, leaving 7 bases of the junction unmatched. There are 18 residues in the CDR3. The CDR3 nucleotides read TGTGCCAGCAGCCCCGGGACTAGCGGGGGGCTGTACCAAGAGACCCAGTACTTC. It yields the protein CASSPGTSGGLYQETQYF.